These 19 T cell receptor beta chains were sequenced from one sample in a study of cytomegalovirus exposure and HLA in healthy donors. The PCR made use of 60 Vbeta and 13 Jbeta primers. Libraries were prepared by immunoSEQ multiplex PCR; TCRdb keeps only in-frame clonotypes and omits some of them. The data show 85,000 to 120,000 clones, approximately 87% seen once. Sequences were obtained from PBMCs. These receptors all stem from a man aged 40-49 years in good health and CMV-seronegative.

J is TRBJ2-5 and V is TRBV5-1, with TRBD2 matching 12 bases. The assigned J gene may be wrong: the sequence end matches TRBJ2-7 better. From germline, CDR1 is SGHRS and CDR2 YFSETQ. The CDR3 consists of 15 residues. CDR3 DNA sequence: TGCGCCAGCAGCCCGACTAGCGGGGGATCATACGAGCAGTACTTC. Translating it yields CASSPTSGGSYEQYF.

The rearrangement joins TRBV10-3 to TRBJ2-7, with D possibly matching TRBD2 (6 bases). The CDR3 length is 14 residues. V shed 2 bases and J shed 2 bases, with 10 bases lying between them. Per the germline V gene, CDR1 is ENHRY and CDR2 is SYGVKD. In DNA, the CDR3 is TGTGCCATCAGTGAGCTAGCGCACCCCTACGAGCAGTACTTC. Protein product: CAISELAHPYEQYF.

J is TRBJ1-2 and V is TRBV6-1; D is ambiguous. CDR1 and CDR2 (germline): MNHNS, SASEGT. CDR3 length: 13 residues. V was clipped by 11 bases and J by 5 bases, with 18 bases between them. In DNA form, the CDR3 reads TGTGCCGGATCATATCTAGCAAAGTATGGCTACACCTTC. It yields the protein CAGSYLAKYGYTF.

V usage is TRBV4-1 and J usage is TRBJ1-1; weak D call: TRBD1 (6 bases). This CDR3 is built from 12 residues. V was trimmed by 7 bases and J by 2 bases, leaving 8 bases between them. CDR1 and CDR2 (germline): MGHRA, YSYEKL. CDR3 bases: TGCGCCAGCACAGGGGATAACACTGAAGCTTTCTTT. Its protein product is CASTGDNTEAFF.

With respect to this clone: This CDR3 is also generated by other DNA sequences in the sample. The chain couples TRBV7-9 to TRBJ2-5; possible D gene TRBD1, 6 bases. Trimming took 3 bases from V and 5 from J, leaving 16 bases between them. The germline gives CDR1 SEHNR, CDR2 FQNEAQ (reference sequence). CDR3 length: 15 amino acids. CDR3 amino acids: CASSFSAGAGETQYF. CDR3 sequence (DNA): TGTGCCAGCAGCTTTTCGGCAGGGGCAGGGGAGACCCAGTACTTC.

The chain's CDR3 is CASSFGGVNTEAFF. Here the CDR3 DNA reads TGCGCCAGCAGTTTTGGAGGGGTGAACACTGAAGCTTTCTTT. The V and J genes are TRBV10-2 and TRBJ1-1; TRBD1 is a possible D gene (5 bases). This CDR3 is 14 amino acids long. Per the germline V gene, CDR1 is WSHSY and CDR2 is SAAADI. Deletions cut 5 bases from V and 0 bases from J, with 10 bases between.

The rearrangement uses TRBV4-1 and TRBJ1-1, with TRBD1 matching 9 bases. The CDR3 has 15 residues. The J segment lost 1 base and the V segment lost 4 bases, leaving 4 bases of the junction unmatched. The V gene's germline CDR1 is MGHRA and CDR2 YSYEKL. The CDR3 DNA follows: TGCGCCAGCAGCCCTGGGGACAGGGAGAACACTGAAGCTTTCTTT. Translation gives CASSPGDRENTEAFF.

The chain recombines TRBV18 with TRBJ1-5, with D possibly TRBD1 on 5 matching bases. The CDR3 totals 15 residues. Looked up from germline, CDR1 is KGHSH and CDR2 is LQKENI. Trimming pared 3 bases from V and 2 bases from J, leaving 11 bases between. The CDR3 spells CASSPVQGRNQPQHF. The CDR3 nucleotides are TGTGCCAGCTCACCCGTGCAGGGCCGCAATCAGCCCCAGCATTTT.

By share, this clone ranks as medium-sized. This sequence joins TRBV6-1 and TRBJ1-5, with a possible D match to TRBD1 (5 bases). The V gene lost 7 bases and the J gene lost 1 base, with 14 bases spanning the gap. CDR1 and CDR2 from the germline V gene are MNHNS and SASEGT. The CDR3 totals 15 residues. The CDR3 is CASMNDGGSNQPQHF. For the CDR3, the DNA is TGTGCCAGCATGAACGACGGGGGGAGCAATCAGCCCCAGCATTTT.

For the CDR3, the DNA is TGCGCCAGCAGCTTGGGGTCAGGGTTCACCGGGGAGCTGTTTTTT. This sequence encodes CASSLGSGFTGELFF. V and J are TRBV5-1 and TRBJ2-2; D is possibly TRBD1 (5 bases). V lost 0 bases, J lost 4 bases, and 10 bases lay in between. The CDR3 consists of 15 residues. CDR1 and CDR2 (germline): SGHRS, YFSETQ.

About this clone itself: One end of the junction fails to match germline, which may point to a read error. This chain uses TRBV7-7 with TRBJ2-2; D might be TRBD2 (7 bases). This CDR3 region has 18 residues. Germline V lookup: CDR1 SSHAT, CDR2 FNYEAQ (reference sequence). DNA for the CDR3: TGTGCTAGCAGCTCCCGACCTCCGGGGGGCCAGAACACCGGGGAGCTGTTTTTT. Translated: CASSSRPPGGQNTGELFF. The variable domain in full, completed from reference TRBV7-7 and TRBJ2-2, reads GAGVSQSPRYKVTKRGQDVTLRCDPISSHATLYWYQQALGQGPEFLTYFNYEAQPDKSGLPSDRFSAERPEGSISTLTIQRTEQRDSAMYRCASSSRPPGGQNTGELFFGEGSRLTVL.

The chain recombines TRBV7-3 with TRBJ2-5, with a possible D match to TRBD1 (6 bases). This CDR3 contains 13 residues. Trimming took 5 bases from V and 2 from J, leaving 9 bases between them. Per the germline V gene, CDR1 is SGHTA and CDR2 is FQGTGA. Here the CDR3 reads CASSRGGQETQYF. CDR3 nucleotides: TGTGCCAGCAGCCGAGGGGGTCAAGAGACCCAGTACTTC.

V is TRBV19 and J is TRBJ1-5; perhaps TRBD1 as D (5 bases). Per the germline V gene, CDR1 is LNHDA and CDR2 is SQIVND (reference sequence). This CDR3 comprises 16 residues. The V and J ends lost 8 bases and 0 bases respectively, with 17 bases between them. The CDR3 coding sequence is TGTGCCAGTGCGCTGGGGGGTGTGAATAGCAATCAGCCCCAGCATTTT. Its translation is CASALGGVNSNQPQHF.

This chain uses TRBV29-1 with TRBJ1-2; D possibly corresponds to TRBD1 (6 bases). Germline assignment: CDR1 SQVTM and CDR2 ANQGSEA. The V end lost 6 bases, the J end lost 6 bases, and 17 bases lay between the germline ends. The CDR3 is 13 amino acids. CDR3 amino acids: CSVESDRTDGYTF. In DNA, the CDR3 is TGCAGCGTAGAGAGTGACAGGACCGATGGCTACACCTTC.

The DNA of the CDR3 is TGTGCCAGCAGCCCCCACGGAGGGGCTGCCTACGAGCAGTACTTC. Translation: CASSPHGGAAYEQYF. The rearrangement uses TRBV7-2 and TRBJ2-7, with D maybe TRBD2 (6 bases). Trimming shortened V by 5 bases and J by 2 bases, and 16 bases separated the two germline ends. Germline loops: CDR1 SGHTA, CDR2 FQGNSA. The CDR3 extends over 15 amino acids.

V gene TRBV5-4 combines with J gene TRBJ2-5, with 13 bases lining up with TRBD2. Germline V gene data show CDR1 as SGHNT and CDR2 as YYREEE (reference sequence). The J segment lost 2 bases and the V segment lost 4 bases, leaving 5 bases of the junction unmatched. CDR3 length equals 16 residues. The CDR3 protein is CASSRGLAGVQETQYF. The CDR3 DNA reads TGTGCCAGCAGCAGAGGACTAGCGGGGGTTCAAGAGACCCAGTACTTC.

CDR3 in amino acids: CASSQDKAGESYEQYF. CDR3 nucleotides: TGTGCCAGCAGCCAAGATAAGGCGGGGGAGTCCTACGAGCAGTACTTC. This chain joins TRBV4-2 and TRBJ2-7; TRBD2 matches 7 bases. V shed 0 bases and J 1 base; nucleotides not matched to a gene: 6. CDR1 and CDR2 from the germline V gene are LGHNA and YNFKEQ. CDR3 length equals 16 residues.

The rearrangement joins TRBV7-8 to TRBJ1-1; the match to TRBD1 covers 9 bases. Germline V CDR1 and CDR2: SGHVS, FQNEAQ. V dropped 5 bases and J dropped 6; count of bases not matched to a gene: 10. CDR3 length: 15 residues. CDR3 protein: CASSLQTGGRPEAFF. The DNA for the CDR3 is TGTGCCAGCAGCCTCCAGACAGGGGGAAGGCCTGAAGCTTTCTTT.

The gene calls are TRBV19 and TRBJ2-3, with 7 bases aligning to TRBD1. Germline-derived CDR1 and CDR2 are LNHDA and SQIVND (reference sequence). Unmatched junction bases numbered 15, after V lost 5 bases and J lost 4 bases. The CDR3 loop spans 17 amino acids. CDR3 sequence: CASSPYRGRGIPDTQYF. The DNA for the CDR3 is TGTGCCAGTAGTCCATACAGGGGACGGGGTATTCCAGATACGCAGTATTTT.